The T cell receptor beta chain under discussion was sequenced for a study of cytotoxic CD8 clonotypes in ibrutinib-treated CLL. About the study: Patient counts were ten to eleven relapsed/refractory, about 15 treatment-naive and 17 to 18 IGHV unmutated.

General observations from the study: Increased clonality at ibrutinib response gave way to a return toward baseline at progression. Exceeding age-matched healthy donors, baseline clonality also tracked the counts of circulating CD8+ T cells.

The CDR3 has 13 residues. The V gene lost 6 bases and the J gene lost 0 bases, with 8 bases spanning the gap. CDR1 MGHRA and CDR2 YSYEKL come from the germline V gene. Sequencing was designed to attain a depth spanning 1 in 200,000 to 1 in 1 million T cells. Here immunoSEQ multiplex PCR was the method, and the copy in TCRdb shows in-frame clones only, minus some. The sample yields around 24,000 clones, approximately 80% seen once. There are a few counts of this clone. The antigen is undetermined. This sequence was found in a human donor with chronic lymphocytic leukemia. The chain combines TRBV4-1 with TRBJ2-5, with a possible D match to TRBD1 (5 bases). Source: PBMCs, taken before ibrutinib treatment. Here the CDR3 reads CASSLTDQETQYF. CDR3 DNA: TGCGCCAGCAGTCTGACAGACCAAGAGACCCAGTACTTC.